This record looks at one TCR beta chain sequence and its context. The antigen remains unidentified. The V end was cut by 4 bases, the J end by 8 bases, with 15 bases between. CDR3 length: 15 amino acids. With 60 Vbeta and 13 Jbeta primers, the PCR was carried out. Repertoires were generated with immunoSEQ multiplex PCR, while TCRdb's copy carries only in-frame clones and drops some. The sample includes some 150,000 clones, 84% of them seen just once. The entry originates in a study of cytomegalovirus exposure and HLA in healthy donors. Whole-study results and caveats: Later analysis associated a missense DCLRE1C variant with TCR beta V- and J-gene trimming. Sequencing likely produced, as an artifact, a cluster of highly shared sequence variants.

The clonotype was recovered from a boy between 2 and 15 years old in good health and CMV-seronegative. The V gene is TRBV23-1, the J gene TRBJ1-6; D might be TRBD1 (5 bases). TRBV23-1 is an ORF for which the function is uncertain. What was sequenced was PBMCs. This chain's CDR3 is CASSPSMTGDSPLHF. The CDR3 nucleotides are TGCGCCAGCAGTCCTTCCATGACGGGGGATTCACCCCTCCACTTT.